These T cell receptor beta chains were read from a single sample in a study of blood T cell repertoires in COVID-19. Libraries were prepared by immunoSEQ multiplex PCR; TCRdb keeps only in-frame clonotypes and omits some of them. The data show 150,000 to 200,000 clones, just over 85% seen once. Sequencing used peripheral blood. The receptor source for this set is a man aged 45-60 years with active or convalescent COVID-19. CDR3s leave out the opening cysteine and the closing phenylalanine or tryptophan. Each record gives: V gene, D gene, J gene, CDR3 protein. D genes are given only for firm matches.

>TRBV7-6|TRBD2|TRBJ2-3
ASSYLGEGTDTQY
>TRBV15|TRBD1|TRBJ2-6
ATSGRQGSFWANVLT
>TRBV29-1|.|TRBJ1-4
SVDLSGEKLF
>TRBV6-5|.|TRBJ2-5
ASSYALGTTQETQY
>TRBV28|.|TRBJ1-2
ASRYKYGYT
>TRBV11-2|TRBD2|TRBJ2-4
ASTRGGLAGSGIQY
>TRBV28|.|TRBJ1-1
ASSLPLTRRAEAF
>TRBV24-1|TRBD2|TRBJ2-3
ATSDRGLAGPSTDTQY
>TRBV19|.|TRBJ1-1
ASSIVGQNTEAF
>TRBV6-5|.|TRBJ1-1
ASVGVTEAF
>TRBV2|.|TRBJ2-1
ATLLQGLNEQF
>TRBV30|.|TRBJ1-2
ASKIQENYGYT
>TRBV24-1|.|TRBJ1-5
ATSDPNQPQH
>TRBV6-2/TRBV6-3|TRBD1|TRBJ1-1
ASSSGTGAVGNTEAF
>TRBV5-1|.|TRBJ1-2
ASSANRNGYT
>TRBV21-1|.|TRBJ1-4
ASSRRGRTNEKLF
>TRBV5-1|.|TRBJ1-2
ASSPGVSSGYT
>TRBV7-7|TRBD1|TRBJ2-1
ASSSPGTGKPYNEQF
>TRBV11-1|.|TRBJ2-7
ASSSSRDIYEQY
>TRBV7-2|TRBD2|TRBJ2-5
ASNPWSGGGAGETQY
>TRBV3-1/TRBV3-2|.|TRBJ1-5
ASSQGRDQPQH
>TRBV19|TRBD1|TRBJ1-2
ASSIRQGVGVDGYT
>TRBV9|TRBD1|TRBJ1-5
ASSVGGQDSQPQH
>TRBV9|.|TRBJ1-6
ASSSQTQGRDSPLH
>TRBV6-5|TRBD2|TRBJ2-1
ASSYSLAGFYNEQF
>TRBV7-9|TRBD1|TRBJ1-4
ASSSQGAGEKLF
>TRBV4-2|TRBD1|TRBJ1-4
ASSQEDTGAREKLF
>TRBV5-1|.|TRBJ2-7
ASSLGQDSEQY
>TRBV11-2|.|TRBJ2-5
ASSSYTGTQY
>TRBV10-1|TRBD2|TRBJ2-7
ASSESSGRLSEQY
>TRBV5-1|.|TRBJ1-2
ASGSGGESYGYT
>TRBV14|.|TRBJ2-7
ASSRHGYEQY
>TRBV20-1|.|TRBJ1-1
SATGLAEAF
>TRBV11-1|TRBD1|TRBJ2-7
ASSSWTGPYEQY
>TRBV28|.|TRBJ2-4
ASSLALLRAIQY
>TRBV7-3|TRBD2|TRBJ2-1
ASSLRPLAGGSNEQF
>TRBV27|TRBD1|TRBJ1-2
ASSALGTDLGDGYT
>TRBV6-6|TRBD1|TRBJ2-2
ASSSTGGNTGELF
>TRBV18|.|TRBJ1-1
ASSKQGDPEAF
>TRBV7-2|.|TRBJ2-5
ASSQFGQHQETQY
>TRBV14|.|TRBJ1-3
ASSRGVLSGNTIY
>TRBV28|.|TRBJ1-4
ASSQPKQGLNEKLF
>TRBV7-9|TRBD2|TRBJ2-1
ASSLRLAGGRTLNEQF
>TRBV5-1|.|TRBJ2-1
ASSLMAGAGNEQF
>TRBV9|TRBD1|TRBJ2-5
ASSALDRGPTETQY
>TRBV19|.|TRBJ2-1
ASSIGSGYNEQF
>TRBV10-1|TRBD1|TRBJ1-2
AGRHDRGYFYGYT
>TRBV19|.|TRBJ1-4
ASGRVGEKLF
>TRBV28|.|TRBJ1-1
ASSLRQEEAF
>TRBV15|TRBD1|TRBJ1-3
ATSRPGTGASDTIY
>TRBV4-1|TRBD1|TRBJ1-6
ASSQGDRPNSPLH
>TRBV28|TRBD1|TRBJ1-5
ASSSPTGGGVQPQH
>TRBV7-9|.|TRBJ2-2
ASSLVSTAFAGELF